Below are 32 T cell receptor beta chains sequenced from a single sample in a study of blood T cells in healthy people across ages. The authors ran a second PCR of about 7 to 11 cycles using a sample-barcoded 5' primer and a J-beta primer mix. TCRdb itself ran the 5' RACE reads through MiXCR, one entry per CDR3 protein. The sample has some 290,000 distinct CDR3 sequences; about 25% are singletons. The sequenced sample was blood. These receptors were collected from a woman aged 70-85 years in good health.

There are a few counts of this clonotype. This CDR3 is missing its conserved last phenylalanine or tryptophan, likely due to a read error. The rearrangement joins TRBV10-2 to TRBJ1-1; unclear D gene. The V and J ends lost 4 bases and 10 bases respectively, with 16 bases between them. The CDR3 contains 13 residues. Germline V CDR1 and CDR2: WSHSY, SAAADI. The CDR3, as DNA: TGCGCCAGCAGTGTCGGGATTGTCAGGTCAGCTTTCTTG. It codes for CASSVGIVRSAFL.

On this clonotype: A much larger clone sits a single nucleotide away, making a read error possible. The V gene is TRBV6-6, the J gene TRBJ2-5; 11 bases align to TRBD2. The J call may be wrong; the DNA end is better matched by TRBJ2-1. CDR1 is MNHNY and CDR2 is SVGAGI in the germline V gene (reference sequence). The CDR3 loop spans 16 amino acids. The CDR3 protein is CASSYSGPSGRNEQFF. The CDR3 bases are TGTGCCAGCAGTTACTCCGGCCCTAGCGGGAGGAATGAGCAGTTCTTC.

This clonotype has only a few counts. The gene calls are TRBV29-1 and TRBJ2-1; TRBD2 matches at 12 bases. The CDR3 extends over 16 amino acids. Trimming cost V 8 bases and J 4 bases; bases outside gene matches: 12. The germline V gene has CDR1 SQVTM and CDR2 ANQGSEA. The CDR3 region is CSTPSGRASGYNEQFF. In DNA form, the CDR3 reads TGCAGCACCCCTAGCGGGAGGGCTTCCGGGTACAATGAGCAGTTCTTC.

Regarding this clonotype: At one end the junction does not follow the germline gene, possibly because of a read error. The CDR3 region has the DNA TGTGCCAGCAAGGGATCAGCGGGGAAAGAGACCCGGTACTTC. Translation gives CASKGSAGKETRYF. The gene calls are TRBV6-1 and TRBJ2-5; 7 bases are shared with TRBD2. The CDR3 length is 14 residues. CDR1 and CDR2 (germline): MNHNS, SASEGT.

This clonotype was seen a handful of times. The CDR3 DNA is TGTGCCAGCAGCCCTAGCGGAACTATTTTCGAGCAGTACTTC. Translation gives CASSPSGTIFEQYF. This chain links TRBV28 with TRBJ2-7, with TRBD2 matching over 7 bases. CDR3 size: 14 residues. After removal of 6 bases from V and 6 bases from J, the junction contained 11 bases not matched to a gene. Germline CDR1 is MDHEN and CDR2 is SYDVKM.

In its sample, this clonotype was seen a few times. The DNA for the CDR3 is TGTGCCACCGGGAAAACGGAACCCTACGAGCAGTACTTC. It yields the protein CATGKTEPYEQYF. The rearrangement uses TRBV2 and TRBJ2-7; tentatively, D is TRBD2 (5 bases). Germline values: CDR1 SNHLY, CDR2 FYNNEI. Trimming removed 10 bases at V and 2 bases at J, with 15 bases between. This CDR3 is 13 amino acids long.

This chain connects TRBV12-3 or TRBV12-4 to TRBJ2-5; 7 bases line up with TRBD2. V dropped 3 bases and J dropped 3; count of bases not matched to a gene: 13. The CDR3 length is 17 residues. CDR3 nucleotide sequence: TGTGCCAGCAGTTTTCCCCCCTCAGCGGGAAATGAAGAGACCCAGTACTTC. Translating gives CASSFPPSAGNEETQYF.

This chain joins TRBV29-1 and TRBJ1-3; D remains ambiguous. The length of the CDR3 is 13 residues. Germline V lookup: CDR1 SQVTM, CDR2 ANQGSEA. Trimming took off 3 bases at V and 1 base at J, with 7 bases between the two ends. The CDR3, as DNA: TGCAGCGTTGACGATATATCTGGAAACACCATATATTTT. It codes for CSVDDISGNTIYF.

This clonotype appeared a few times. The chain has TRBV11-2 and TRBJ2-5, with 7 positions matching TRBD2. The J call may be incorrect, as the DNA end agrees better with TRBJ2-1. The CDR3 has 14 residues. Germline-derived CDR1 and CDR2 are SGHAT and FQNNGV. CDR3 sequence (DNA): TGTGCCAGCAGCCCAGGGACTACCTCGAATGAGCAGTTCTTC. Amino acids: CASSPGTTSNEQFF.

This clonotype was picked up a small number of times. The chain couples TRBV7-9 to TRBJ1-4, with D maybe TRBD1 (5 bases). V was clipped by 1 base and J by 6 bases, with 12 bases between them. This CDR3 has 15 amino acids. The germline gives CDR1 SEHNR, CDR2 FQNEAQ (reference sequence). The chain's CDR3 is CASSLGVQGDEKLFF. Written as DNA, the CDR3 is TGTGCCAGCAGCTTAGGGGTACAAGGGGATGAAAAACTGTTTTTT.

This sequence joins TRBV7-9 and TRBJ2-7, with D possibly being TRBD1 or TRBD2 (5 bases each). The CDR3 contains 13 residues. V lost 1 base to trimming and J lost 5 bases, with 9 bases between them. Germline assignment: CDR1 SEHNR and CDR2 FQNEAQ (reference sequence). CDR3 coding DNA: TGTGCCAGCAGCTTAGGAGGGGATGACGAGCAGTACTTC. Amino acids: CASSLGGDDEQYF.

CDR3 in amino acids: CSASQPKGQTYEQYF. CDR3 nucleotide sequence: TGCAGTGCTAGTCAGCCCAAGGGACAGACCTACGAGCAGTACTTC. This chain joins TRBV20-1 and TRBJ2-7; 7 nucleotides align to TRBD1. Germline CDR1 reads DFQATT; CDR2 reads SNEGSKA (reference sequence). The CDR3 is made up of 15 amino acids. V dropped 3 bases and J dropped 2; count of bases not matched to a gene: 10.

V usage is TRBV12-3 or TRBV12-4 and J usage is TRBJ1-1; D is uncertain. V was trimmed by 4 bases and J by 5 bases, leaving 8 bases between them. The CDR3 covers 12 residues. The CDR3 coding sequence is TGTGCCAGCAGTTGGGGAAATACTGAAGCTTTCTTT. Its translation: CASSWGNTEAFF.

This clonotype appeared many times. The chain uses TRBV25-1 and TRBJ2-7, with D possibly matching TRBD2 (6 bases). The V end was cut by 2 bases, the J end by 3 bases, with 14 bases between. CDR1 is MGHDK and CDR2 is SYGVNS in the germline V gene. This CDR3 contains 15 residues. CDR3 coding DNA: TGTGCCAGCAGTGAACACGGCTTCGGGGGCTACGAGCAGTACTTC. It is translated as CASSEHGFGGYEQYF.

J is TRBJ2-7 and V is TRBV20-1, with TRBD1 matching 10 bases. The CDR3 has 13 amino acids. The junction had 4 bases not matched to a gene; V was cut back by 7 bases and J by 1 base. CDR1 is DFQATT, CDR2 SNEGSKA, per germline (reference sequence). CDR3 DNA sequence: TGCAGTGTTCTGGGACAGGGGTCCTACGAGCAGTACTTC. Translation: CSVLGQGSYEQYF.

The CDR3 spells CASKTVSDAGELFF. Written as DNA, the CDR3 is TGCGCCAGCAAGACAGTTAGTGACGCCGGGGAGCTGTTTTTT. V and J are TRBV5-1 and TRBJ2-2; tentative D call: TRBD1 (5 bases). CDR1 and CDR2 from the germline V gene are SGHRS and YFSETQ. The CDR3 is 14 residues long. The germline V and J ends were trimmed by 6 bases and 6 bases, with 15 bases remaining between them.

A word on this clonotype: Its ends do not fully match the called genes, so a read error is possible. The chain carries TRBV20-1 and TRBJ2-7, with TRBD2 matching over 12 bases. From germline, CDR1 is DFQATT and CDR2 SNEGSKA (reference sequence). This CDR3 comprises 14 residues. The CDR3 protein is CSARTSGDSCEQYF. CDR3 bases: TGCAGTGCCCGGACTAGCGGGGACTCCTGCGAGCAGTACTTC.

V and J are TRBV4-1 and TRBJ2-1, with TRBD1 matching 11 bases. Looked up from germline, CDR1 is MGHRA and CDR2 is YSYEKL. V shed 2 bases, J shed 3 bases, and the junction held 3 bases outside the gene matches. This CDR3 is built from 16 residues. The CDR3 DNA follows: TGCGCCAGCAGCCAACCGGGACAGGGGGACTACAATGAGCAGTTCTTC. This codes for CASSQPGQGDYNEQFF.

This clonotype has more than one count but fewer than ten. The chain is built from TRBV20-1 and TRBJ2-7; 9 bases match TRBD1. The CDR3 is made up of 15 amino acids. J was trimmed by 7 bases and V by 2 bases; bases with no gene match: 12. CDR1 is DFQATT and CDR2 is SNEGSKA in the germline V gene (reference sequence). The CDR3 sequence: CSARNTGGQGREQYF. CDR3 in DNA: TGCAGTGCTAGAAATACCGGCGGACAGGGGAGGGAGCAGTACTTC.

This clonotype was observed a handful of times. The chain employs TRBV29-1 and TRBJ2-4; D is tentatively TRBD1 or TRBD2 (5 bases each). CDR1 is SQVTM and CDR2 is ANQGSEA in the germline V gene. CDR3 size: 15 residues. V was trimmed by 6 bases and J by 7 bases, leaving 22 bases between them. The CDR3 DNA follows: TGCAGCGTCTCCTCCGGGACCCCCCGGATTAACATTCAGTACTTC. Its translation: CSVSSGTPRINIQYF.

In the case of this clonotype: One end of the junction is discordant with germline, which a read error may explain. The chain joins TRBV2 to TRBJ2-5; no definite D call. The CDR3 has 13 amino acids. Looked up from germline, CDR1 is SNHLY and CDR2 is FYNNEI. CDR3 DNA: TGTGCCTGCAGTGTGGGCAGCCAAGGGACCCAGTACTTC. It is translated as CACSVGSQGTQYF.

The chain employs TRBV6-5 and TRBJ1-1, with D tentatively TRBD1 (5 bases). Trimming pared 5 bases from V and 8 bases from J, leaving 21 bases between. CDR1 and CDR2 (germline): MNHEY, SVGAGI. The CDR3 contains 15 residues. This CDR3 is CASSRGGGLRAEAFF. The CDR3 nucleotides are TGTGCCAGCAGTCGGGGCGGGGGACTCCGGGCGGAAGCTTTCTTT.

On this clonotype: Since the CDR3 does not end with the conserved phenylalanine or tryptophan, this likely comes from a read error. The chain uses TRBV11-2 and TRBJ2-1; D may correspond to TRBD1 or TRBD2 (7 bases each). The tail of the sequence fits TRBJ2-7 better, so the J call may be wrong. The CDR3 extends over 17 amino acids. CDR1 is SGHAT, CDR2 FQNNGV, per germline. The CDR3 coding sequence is TGTGCCAGCAGCCCAATAGGGAGGGCAGGGGGAGACTACGAGCAGTACCTC. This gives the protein CASSPIGRAGGDYEQYL.

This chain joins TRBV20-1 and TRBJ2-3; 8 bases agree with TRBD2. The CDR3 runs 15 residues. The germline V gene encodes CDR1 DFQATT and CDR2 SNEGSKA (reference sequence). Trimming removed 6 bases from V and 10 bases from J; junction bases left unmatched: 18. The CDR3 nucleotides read TGCAGTGCCATCGTCGGGAGGGCCTTTGGTTTTGCGCAGTATTTT. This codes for CSAIVGRAFGFAQYF.

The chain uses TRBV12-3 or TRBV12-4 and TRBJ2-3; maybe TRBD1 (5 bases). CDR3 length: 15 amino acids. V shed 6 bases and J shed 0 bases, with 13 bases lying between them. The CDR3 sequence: CASSRSGYSTDTQYF. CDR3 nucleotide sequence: TGTGCCAGCAGCAGATCAGGGTATAGCACAGATACGCAGTATTTT.

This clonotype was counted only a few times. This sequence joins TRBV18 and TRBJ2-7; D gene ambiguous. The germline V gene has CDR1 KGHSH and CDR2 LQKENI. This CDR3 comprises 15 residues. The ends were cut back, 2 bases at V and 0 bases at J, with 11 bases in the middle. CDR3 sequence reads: CASSPEAVSSYEQYF. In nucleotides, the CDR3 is TGTGCCAGCTCACCAGAGGCGGTCAGCTCCTACGAGCAGTACTTC.

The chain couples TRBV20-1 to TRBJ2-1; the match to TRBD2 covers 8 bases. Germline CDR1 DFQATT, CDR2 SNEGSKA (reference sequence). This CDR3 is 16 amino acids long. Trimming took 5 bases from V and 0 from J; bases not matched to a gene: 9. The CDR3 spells CSAPKRGGSSYNEQFF. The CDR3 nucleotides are TGCAGTGCTCCAAAACGGGGGGGGAGCTCCTACAATGAGCAGTTCTTC.

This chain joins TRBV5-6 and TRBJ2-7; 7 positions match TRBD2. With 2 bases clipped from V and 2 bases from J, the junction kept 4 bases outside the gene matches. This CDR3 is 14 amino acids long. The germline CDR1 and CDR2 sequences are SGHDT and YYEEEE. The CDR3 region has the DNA TGTGCCAGCAGCTTTAGCGGGTCGCCCTACGAGCAGTACTTC. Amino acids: CASSFSGSPYEQYF. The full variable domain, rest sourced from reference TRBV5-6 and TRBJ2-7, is DAGVTQSPTHLIKTRGQQVTLRCSPKSGHDTVSWYQQALGQGPQFIFQYYEEEERQRGNFPDRFSGHQFPNYSSELNVNALLLGDSALYLCASSFSGSPYEQYFGPGTRLTVT.

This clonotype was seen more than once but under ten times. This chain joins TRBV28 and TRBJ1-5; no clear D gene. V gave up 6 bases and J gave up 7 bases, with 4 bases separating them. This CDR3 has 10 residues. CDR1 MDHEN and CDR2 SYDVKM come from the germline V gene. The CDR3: CASSLQPQHF. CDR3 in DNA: TGTGCCAGCAGCCTACAGCCCCAGCATTTT.

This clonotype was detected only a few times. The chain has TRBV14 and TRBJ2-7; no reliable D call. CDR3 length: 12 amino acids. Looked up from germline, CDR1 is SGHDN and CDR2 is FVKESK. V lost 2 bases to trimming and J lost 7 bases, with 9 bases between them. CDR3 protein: CASSQPHEEQYF. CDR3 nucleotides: TGTGCCAGCAGCCAACCACATGAGGAGCAGTACTTC.

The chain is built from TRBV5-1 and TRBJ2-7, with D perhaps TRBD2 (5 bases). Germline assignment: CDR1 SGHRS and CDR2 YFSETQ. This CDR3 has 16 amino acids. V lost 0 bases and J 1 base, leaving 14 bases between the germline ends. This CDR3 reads CASSLGAALISYEQYF. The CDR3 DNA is TGCGCCAGCAGCTTGGGAGCGGCACTTATTTCCTACGAGCAGTACTTC.

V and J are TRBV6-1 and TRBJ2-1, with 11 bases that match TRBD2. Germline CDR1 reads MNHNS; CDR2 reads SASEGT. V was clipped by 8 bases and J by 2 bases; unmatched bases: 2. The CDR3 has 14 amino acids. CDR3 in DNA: TGTGCCAGCTCGACTAGCGGGGCCTACAATGAGCAGTTCTTC. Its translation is CASSTSGAYNEQFF.